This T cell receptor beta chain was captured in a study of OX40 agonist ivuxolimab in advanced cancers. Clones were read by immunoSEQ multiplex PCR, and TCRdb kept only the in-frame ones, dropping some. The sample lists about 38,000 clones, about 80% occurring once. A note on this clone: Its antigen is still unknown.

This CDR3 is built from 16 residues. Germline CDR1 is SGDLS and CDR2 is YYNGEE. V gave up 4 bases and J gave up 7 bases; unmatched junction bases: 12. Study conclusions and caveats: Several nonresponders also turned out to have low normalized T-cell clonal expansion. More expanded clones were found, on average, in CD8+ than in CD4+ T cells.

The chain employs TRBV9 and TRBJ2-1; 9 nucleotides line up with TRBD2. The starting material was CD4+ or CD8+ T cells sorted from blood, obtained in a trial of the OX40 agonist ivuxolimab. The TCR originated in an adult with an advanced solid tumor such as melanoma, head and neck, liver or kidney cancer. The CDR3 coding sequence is TGTGCCAGCAGCATACTAGCGGGCCTACCAGGGAATGAGCAGTTCTTC. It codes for CASSILAGLPGNEQFF.